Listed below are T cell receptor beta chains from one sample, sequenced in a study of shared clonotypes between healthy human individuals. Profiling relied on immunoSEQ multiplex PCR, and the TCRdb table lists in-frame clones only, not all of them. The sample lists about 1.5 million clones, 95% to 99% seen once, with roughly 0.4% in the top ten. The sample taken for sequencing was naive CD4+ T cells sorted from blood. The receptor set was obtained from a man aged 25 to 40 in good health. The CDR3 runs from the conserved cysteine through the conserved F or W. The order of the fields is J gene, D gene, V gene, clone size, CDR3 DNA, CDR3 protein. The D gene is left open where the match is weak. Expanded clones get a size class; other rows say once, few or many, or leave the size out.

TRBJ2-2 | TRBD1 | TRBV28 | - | TGTGCCAGCAGTAGACCGGACAGGGTCGCCGGGGAGCTGTTTTTT | CASSRPDRVAGELFF
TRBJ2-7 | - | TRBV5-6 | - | TGTGCCAGCAGCTTCGGGGGATCTTTCTACGAGCAGTACTTC | CASSFGGSFYEQYF
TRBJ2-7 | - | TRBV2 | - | TGTGCCAGCAGGGACACCGGGCGAAGAGAGCAGTACTTC | CASRDTGRREQYF
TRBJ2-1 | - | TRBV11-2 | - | TGTGCCAGCAGATACAGGGTCAATGAGCAGTTCTTC | CASRYRVNEQFF
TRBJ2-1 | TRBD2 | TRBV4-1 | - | TGCGCCAGCAGCCAAGGCTTACTAGCGGGGAACCCCCTATACAATGAGCAGTTCTTC | CASSQGLLAGNPLYNEQFF
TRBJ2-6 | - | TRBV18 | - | TGTGCCAGCTCACCACTGCGGGGCTCTGGGGCCAACGTCCTGACTTTC | CASSPLRGSGANVLTF
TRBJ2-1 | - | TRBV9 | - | TGTGCCAGCAGCGTTAATAGGTACAATGAGCAGTTCTTC | CASSVNRYNEQFF
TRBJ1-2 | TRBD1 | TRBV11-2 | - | TGTGCCAGCAGGTTGACAGGGGAGTATGGCTACACCTTC | CASRLTGEYGYTF
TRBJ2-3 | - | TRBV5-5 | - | TGTGCCAGCAGGCTAGCGACGGGGACAGATACGCAGTATTTT | CASRLATGTDTQYF
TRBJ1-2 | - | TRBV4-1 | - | TGCGCCAGCAGCCAAGATCCCCTAACAGGGAGGTTTTATGGCTACACCTTC | CASSQDPLTGRFYGYTF
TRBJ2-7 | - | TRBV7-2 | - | TGTGCCAGCAAAGCGGGTCTTCGGATGGGGGAGCAGTACTTC | CASKAGLRMGEQYF
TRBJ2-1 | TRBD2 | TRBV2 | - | TGTGCCAGCAGTGAAAATTTAGCGGGAGTGGAGCAGTTCTTC | CASSENLAGVEQFF
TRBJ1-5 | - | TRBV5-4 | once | TGTGCCAGCAGCTTGGAGCCTGATCAGCCCCAGCATTTT | CASSLEPDQPQHF
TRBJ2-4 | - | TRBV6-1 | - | TGTGCCAGCAATCCTGGGGCTCTGGGGAACATTCAGTACTTC | CASNPGALGNIQYF
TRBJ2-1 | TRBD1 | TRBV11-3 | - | TGTGCCAGCAGCCAGCGGACAGGATACAATGAGCAGTTCTTC | CASSQRTGYNEQFF
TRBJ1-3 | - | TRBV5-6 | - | TGTGCCAGCAGCTTGTTCCAGGGTGGAAACACCATATATTTT | CASSLFQGGNTIYF
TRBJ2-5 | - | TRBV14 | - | TGTGCCAGCAGCCAGGCGGCCCTGAGGGAGACCCAGTACTTC | CASSQAALRETQYF
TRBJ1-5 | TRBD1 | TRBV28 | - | TGTGCCAGCAGTCCTCCCGGGACAGGGGGCAATCAGCCCCAGCATTTT | CASSPPGTGGNQPQHF
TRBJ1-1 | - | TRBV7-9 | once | TGTGCCAGCAGCTTAGTTAGGACAGAGAACACTGAAGCTTTCTTT | CASSLVRTENTEAFF
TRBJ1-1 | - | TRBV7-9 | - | TGTGCCAGCAGCGCCCAGGGTGGGTCGGGCACTGAAGCTTTCTTT | CASSAQGGSGTEAFF
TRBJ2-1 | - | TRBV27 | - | TGTGCCAGCAGTTTGACAGATTACAATGAGCAGTTCTTC | CASSLTDYNEQFF
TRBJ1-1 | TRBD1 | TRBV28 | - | TGTGCCAGCAGATCCCCGGGACAGTACACTGAAGCTTTCTTT | CASRSPGQYTEAFF
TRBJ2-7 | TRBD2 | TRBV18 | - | TGTGCCAGCTCACCGGAGGCTAGCGGGAGGCGCTACGAGCAGTACTTC | CASSPEASGRRYEQYF
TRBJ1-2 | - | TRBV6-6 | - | TGTGCCAGCAGTGCCGGGACCGCGGGATTTTATGGCTACACCTTC | CASSAGTAGFYGYTF
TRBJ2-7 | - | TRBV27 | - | TGTGCCAGCAGTTTGGTTACAGGGGTTGCGGGGTCCTACGAGCAGTACTTC | CASSLVTGVAGSYEQYF
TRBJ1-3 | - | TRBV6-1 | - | TGTGCCAGCAGTGAAAGGGGCGCTTATGGAAACACCATATATTTT | CASSERGAYGNTIYF
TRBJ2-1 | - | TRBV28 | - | TGTGCCAGCAGTTCTAGAAATGAGCAGTTCTTC | CASSSRNEQFF
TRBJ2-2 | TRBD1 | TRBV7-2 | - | TGTGCCAGCAGCCCACGGACAGGGGATGCCGGGGAGCTGTTTTTT | CASSPRTGDAGELFF
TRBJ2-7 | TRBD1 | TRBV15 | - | TGTGCCACCAGCAAGCCCAATTTGGGACAGGGGACCTACGAGCAGTACTTC | CATSKPNLGQGTYEQYF
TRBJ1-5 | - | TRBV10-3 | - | TGTGCCATCAGTGAACACCTTACTCAGGGGAAACAGCCCCAGCATTTT | CAISEHLTQGKQPQHF
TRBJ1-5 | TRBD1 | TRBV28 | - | TGTGCCAGCAGTTCCTACAGGGGGAATAGCAATCAGCCCCAGCATTTT | CASSSYRGNSNQPQHF
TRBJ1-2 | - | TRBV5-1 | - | TGCGCCAGCAGCTTGGCCCCGAGAGGAAACTATGGCTACACCTTC | CASSLAPRGNYGYTF
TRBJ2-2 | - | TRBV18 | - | TGTGCCAGCTCACCACCGTCTGGGCCGAACACCGGGGAGCTGTTTTTT | CASSPPSGPNTGELFF
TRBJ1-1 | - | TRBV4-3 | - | TGCGCCAGCAGCCAAGTAGGCAGAGTTAACACTGAAGCTTTCTTT | CASSQVGRVNTEAFF
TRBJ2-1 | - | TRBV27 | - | TGTGCCAGCAGACCTCCCCAGCGGAGCTCCTACAATGAGCAGTTCTTC | CASRPPQRSSYNEQFF
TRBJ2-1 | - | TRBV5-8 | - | TGTGCCAGCAGCTTGGGGGGGCAAAACAATGAGCAGTTCTTC | CASSLGGQNNEQFF
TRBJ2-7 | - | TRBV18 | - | TGTGCCAGCTCACCCCCGGGGACCTACGAGCAGTACTTC | CASSPPGTYEQYF
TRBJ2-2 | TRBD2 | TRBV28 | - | TGTGCCAGCGGCGCATCACTAGCGTACACCGGGGAGCTGTTTTTT | CASGASLAYTGELFF
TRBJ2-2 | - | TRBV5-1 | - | TGCGCCAGCAGCTTGGAGGGTGGCAGACTAGCCGGGGAGCTGTTTTTT | CASSLEGGRLAGELFF
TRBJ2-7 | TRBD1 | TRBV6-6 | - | TGTGCCAGCAGTTTGCCAGGGGGCCCTTCCGAGCAGTACTTC | CASSLPGGPSEQYF
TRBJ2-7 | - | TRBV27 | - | TGTGCCAGCAGTTTTCAGGTCACCTACGAGCAGTACTTC | CASSFQVTYEQYF
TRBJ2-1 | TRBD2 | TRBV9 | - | TGTGCCAGCAGCTCTCCGGGACTAGCGGCCTCCTACAATGAGCAGTTCTTC | CASSSPGLAASYNEQFF